This T cell receptor (beta chain) was recorded in a study of cytomegalovirus exposure and HLA in healthy donors. Study-level results: Rarity marked most TCR sequences, yet some public TCRs occurred in many donors.

This clone was seen just once. Its antigen is currently unknown. Produced via immunoSEQ multiplex PCR; TCRdb's table is partial and in-frame only. The sample lists 97,000 or so clones, about 95% seen once, with roughly 0.9% in the top ten. The CDR3 has 15 amino acids. Germline V lookup: CDR1 SEHNR, CDR2 FQNEAQ (reference sequence). The J segment lost 7 bases and the V segment lost 5 bases, leaving 8 bases of the junction unmatched. The source of this sequence is a woman aged 18 to 35 in good health and CMV-seronegative. Specimen: PBMCs. This sequence joins TRBV7-9 and TRBJ2-1, with 10 bases aligning to TRBD2. The CDR3 is CASSPPSSGRNEQFF. In nucleotides, the CDR3 is TGTGCCAGCAGCCCACCGTCTAGCGGGAGAAATGAGCAGTTCTTC. Full variable domain (rest looked up from reference TRBV7-9 and TRBJ2-1): DTGVSQNPRHKITKRGQNVTFRCDPISEHNRLYWYRQTLGQGPEFLTYFQNEAQLEKSRLLSDRFSAERPKGSFSTLEIQRTEQGDSAMYLCASSPPSSGRNEQFFGPGTRLTVL.